These 9 T cell receptor beta chains were all obtained from the same sample, sequenced in a study of blood T cell repertoires in COVID-19. Measured with immunoSEQ multiplex PCR; TCRdb has only the in-frame clones, and not every one. The table includes fewer than 250,000 clones, roughly 79% detected once. The sequencing sample was made of peripheral blood. All receptors derive from an elderly woman with acute or convalescent COVID-19.

This clone was seen a handful of times. The rearrangement uses TRBV5-1 and TRBJ1-2; D is undetermined. V was clipped by 6 bases and J by 0 bases, with 15 bases between them. The CDR3 is 15 residues long. Germline loops: CDR1 SGHRS, CDR2 YFSETQ. CDR3 sequence reads: CASNEIGEANYGYTF. Written as DNA, the CDR3 is TGCGCCAGCAACGAGATAGGAGAAGCTAACTATGGCTACACCTTC. The full variable domain, with the rest looked up from reference TRBV5-1 and TRBJ1-2, is KAGVTQTPRYLIKTRGQQVTLSCSPISGHRSVSWYQQTPGQGLQFLFEYFSETQRNKGNFPGRFSGRQFSNSRSEMNVSTLELGDSALYLCASNEIGEANYGYTFGSGTRLTVV.

V is TRBV5-3 and J is TRBJ1-1, with 8 bases that match TRBD1. TRBV5-3 is filed as an ORF, its function uncertain. J was trimmed by 6 bases and V by 1 base; bases with no gene match: 5. CDR3 length: 14 residues. The CDR3 DNA is TGTGCCAGAAGCTTGCCAGGGGGCTTCTCTGAAGCTTTCTTT. It yields the protein CARSLPGGFSEAFF.

Only a few counts were recorded for this clone. The chain combines TRBV7-3 with TRBJ1-1; 8 bases fit TRBD1. Unmatched junction bases numbered 7, after V lost 5 bases and J lost 5 bases. The germline V gene has CDR1 SGHTA and CDR2 FQGTGA. The CDR3 has 14 amino acids. The CDR3 loop reads CASSPDRGSTEAFF. The CDR3 DNA follows: TGTGCCAGCAGCCCCGACAGGGGCTCGACTGAAGCTTTCTTT.

This clone was found a few times. J is TRBJ1-4 and V is TRBV6-5, with TRBD1 as a possible D gene (6 bases). Germline CDR1 MNHEY, CDR2 SVGAGI. The V end lost 6 bases, the J end lost 3 bases, and 14 bases lay between the germline ends. CDR3 length: 15 amino acids. CDR3 sequence (DNA): TGTGCCAGCAGGGCAGGGGTAGGGGCTAATGAAAAACTGTTTTTT. Its translation: CASRAGVGANEKLFF.

The sample holds a few counts of this clone. This chain links TRBV14 with TRBJ2-1; 13 nucleotides agree with TRBD2. The germline V gene encodes CDR1 SGHDN and CDR2 FVKESK. The CDR3 is 22 residues long. The J segment lost 5 bases and the V segment lost 4 bases, leaving 23 bases of the junction unmatched. DNA for the CDR3: TGTGCCAGCAGCCGCCGGACAGGACGTTTACCGGGACTAGCGGGGACCGACAATGAGCAGTTCTTC. Its translation: CASSRRTGRLPGLAGTDNEQFF.

This clone was observed a few times. The genes are TRBV6-6 and TRBJ1-5, with D tentatively TRBD1 (5 bases). Per germline, CDR1 MNHNY and CDR2 SVGAGI (reference sequence). The CDR3 has 15 residues. The V end lost 2 bases, the J end lost 2 bases, and 10 bases lay between the germline ends. DNA of the CDR3: TGTGCCAGCAGTTACCAGGGATTCGGCAATCAGCCCCAGCATTTT. It yields the protein CASSYQGFGNQPQHF.

The chain links TRBV12-3 or TRBV12-4 to TRBJ2-7; weak D call: TRBD2 (5 bases). V gave up 5 bases and J gave up 1 base, with 6 bases separating them. The length of the CDR3 is 12 residues. CDR3 coding DNA: TGTGCCAGCAGTCGGACTTCCTACGAGCAGTACTTC. Translated, it gives CASSRTSYEQYF.

The gene calls are TRBV5-1 and TRBJ2-3, with 10 bases fitting TRBD2. CDR1 is SGHRS, CDR2 YFSETQ, per germline. Losses at the gene ends were 4 bases for V and 3 bases for J; bases not matched to a gene: 11. The CDR3 is 17 residues long. CDR3 DNA sequence: TGCGCCAGCAGCCCCAGTTCAGCGGGGGGGCCTACAGATACGCAGTATTTT. Its translation is CASSPSSAGGPTDTQYF.

The chain combines TRBV6-4 with TRBJ1-6, with 7 positions matching TRBD1. The V gene end was trimmed by 6 bases and the J gene end by 5 bases; junction bases not matched to a gene: 4. Germline lookup yields CDR1 MRHNA and CDR2 SNTAGT. The length of the CDR3 is 14 residues. This CDR3 is CASRGTADNSPLHF. Written as DNA, the CDR3 is TGTGCCAGCAGGGGGACAGCCGATAATTCACCCCTCCACTTT.